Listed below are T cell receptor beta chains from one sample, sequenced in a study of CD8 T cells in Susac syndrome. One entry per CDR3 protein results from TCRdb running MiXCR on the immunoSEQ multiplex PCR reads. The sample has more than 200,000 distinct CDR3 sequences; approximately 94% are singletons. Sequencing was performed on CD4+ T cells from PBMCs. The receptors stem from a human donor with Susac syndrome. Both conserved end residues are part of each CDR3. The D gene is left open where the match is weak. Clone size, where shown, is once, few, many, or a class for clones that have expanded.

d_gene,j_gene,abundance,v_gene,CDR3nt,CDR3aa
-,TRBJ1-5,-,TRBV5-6,TGTGCCAGCAGCTCCATGGGGGGGGTCGAACAGCCCCAGCATTTT,CASSSMGGVEQPQHF
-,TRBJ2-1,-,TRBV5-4,TGTGCCAGCAGCTTGGAGCAGGGGAGGGGAAATGAGCAGTTCTTC,CASSLEQGRGNEQFF
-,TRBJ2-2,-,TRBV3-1,TGTGCCAGCAGCCCCTGGGTGGGGGAAGACGGGGAGCTGTTTTTT,CASSPWVGEDGELFF
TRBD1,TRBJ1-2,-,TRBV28,TGTGCCAGCAGTTTATCAGGGGGGGCCGGCTACACCTTC,CASSLSGGAGYTF
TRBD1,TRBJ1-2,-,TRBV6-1,TGTGCCAGCAGTGAAGCGCATTGGACAGGGGGTTATGGCTACACCTTC,CASSEAHWTGGYGYTF
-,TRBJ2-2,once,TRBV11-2,TGTGCCAGCAGCCCCATTGCAAGCACCGGGGAGCTGTTTTTT,CASSPIASTGELFF
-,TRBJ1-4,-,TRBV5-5,TGTGCCAGCAGCCTGGAGGCAGCTAATGAAAAACTGTTTTTT,CASSLEAANEKLFF
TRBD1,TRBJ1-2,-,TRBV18,TGTGCCAGCTCACCACTAGGGACAGGGGCTAACTATGGCTACACCTTC,CASSPLGTGANYGYTF
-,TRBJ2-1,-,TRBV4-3,TGCGCCAGCAGCCAAGATTATCGGAATGAGCAGTTCTTC,CASSQDYRNEQFF
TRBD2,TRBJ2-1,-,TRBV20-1,TGCAGTGCTAGTGGCGGGAGACACAATGAGCAGTTCTTC,CSASGGRHNEQFF
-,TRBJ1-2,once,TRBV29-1,TGCAGCGTTGAAGGAAGGGGGGTAGGCTATGGCTACACCTTC,CSVEGRGVGYGYTF
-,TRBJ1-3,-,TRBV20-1,TGCAGTGCTAGCCCGGACAGTGTTGGAAACACCATATATTTT,CSASPDSVGNTIYF
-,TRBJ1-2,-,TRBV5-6,TGTGCCAGCAGCCGGACACAGAACCCCTATGGCTACACCTTC,CASSRTQNPYGYTF
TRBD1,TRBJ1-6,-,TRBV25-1,TGTGCCAGCAGTTCCCCTAAACAGGGGCTGCCGAATTCACCCCTCCACTTT,CASSSPKQGLPNSPLHF
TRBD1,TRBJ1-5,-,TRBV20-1,TGCAGTGCTAGAGATCGACCCGGGACAGGGGGCAAGGCCCAGCATTTT,CSARDRPGTGGKAQHF
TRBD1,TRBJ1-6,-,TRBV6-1,TGTGCCAGCAGTGCCCTACGACAGGGGAGTTCTTCACCCCTCCACTTT,CASSALRQGSSSPLHF
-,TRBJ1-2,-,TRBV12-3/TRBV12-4,TGTGCCAGCAGTGCAGGACAGAGCTATGGCTACACCTTC,CASSAGQSYGYTF
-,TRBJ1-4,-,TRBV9,TGTGCCAGCAGCCCCCGTTTAGACATTGGAGAAAAACTGTTTTTT,CASSPRLDIGEKLFF
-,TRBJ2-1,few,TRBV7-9,TGTGCCAGCAGCTTAGGGGCGGCGAATGAGCAGTTCTTC,CASSLGAANEQFF
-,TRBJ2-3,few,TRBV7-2,TGTGCCAGCAGCCCTGCTACAGATACGCAGTATTTT,CASSPATDTQYF
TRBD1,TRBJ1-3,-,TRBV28,TGTGCCAGCAGTTCCCAGGGGGCGGAAGGAAACACCATATATTTT,CASSSQGAEGNTIYF
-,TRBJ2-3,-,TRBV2,TGTGCCAGCAGTGAACCAGATACGCAGTATTTT,CASSEPDTQYF
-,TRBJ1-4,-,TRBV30,TGTGCCTGGGGGACGCCGGGGGGTGAAAAACTGTTTTTT,CAWGTPGGEKLFF
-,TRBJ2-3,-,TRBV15,TGTGCCACCAGCCGTAGTCCCGCTAGCACAGATACGCAGTATTTT,CATSRSPASTDTQYF
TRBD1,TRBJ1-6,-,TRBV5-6,TGTGCCAGCAGCTTTTCTAACAGGGGTTCACCCCTCCACTTT,CASSFSNRGSPLHF
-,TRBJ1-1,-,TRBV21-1,TGTGCCAGCAGCAAAGGAGAAGGGGGTAAGGGACCGAACACTGAAGCTTTCTTT,CASSKGEGGKGPNTEAFF
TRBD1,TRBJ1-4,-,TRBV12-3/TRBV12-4,TGTGCCAGCAGCGCCCGGACAGGGGACGCTAATGAAAAACTGTTTTTT,CASSARTGDANEKLFF
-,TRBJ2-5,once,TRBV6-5,TGTGCCAGCAGTTCTCGGGCTCTCATTGAGACCCAGTACTTC,CASSSRALIETQYF
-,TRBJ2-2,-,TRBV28,TGTGCCAGCAGTTTTCTGGGAGCTGGGCCGAACACCGGGGAGCTGTTTTTT,CASSFLGAGPNTGELFF
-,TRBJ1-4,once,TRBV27,TGTGCCAGCAGTTACGGGGGAAAAGGTGAAAAACTGTTTTTT,CASSYGGKGEKLFF
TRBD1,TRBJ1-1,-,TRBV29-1,TGCAGCGTTGAAACAGGGGCTGGCACTGAAGCTTTCTTT,CSVETGAGTEAFF
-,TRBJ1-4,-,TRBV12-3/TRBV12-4,TGTGCCAGCAGTTTTTCCGATAATGAAAAACTGTTTTTT,CASSFSDNEKLFF
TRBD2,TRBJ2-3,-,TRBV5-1,TGCGCCAGCAGCCAAACCGGGACTAGCGGGGGCACAGATACGCAGTATTTT,CASSQTGTSGGTDTQYF
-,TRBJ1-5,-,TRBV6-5,TGTGCCAGCAGCTCTCGCAGGGTTTTATCAACTGTTAGCAATCAGCCCCAGCATTTT,CASSSRRVLSTVSNQPQHF
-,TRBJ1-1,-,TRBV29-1,TGCAGCGTTGAAATACAAGGCCGCGAAGCTTTCTTT,CSVEIQGREAFF
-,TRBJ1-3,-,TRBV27,TGTGCCAGCAGTCCGTTGTGGGGAAGTGGAAACACCATATATTTT,CASSPLWGSGNTIYF
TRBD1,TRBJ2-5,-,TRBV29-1,TGCAGCGTTTCCGGGACAGGGCGGGCCCAAAAGACCCAGTACTTC,CSVSGTGRAQKTQYF
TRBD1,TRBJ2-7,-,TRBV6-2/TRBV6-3,TGTGCCAGCAGTGGACAGGTCGGGATTAGCTCCTACGAGCAGTACTTC,CASSGQVGISSYEQYF
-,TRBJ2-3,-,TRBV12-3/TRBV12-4,TGTGCCAGCAGTTTAGGAGGTTTGGGAGGTACGCAGTATTTT,CASSLGGLGGTQYF
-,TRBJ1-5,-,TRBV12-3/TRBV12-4,TGTGCCAGCAGTCTTAGAGGGCAGAGGGAGCCCCAGCATTTT,CASSLRGQREPQHF
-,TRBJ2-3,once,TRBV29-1,TGCAGCGTTGAAGACGGGACGCGAGATACGCAGTATTTT,CSVEDGTRDTQYF
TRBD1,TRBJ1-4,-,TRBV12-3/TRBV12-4,TGTGCCAGCAGTCCCGGGACAGGGTTACAGGAAAAACTGTTTTTT,CASSPGTGLQEKLFF
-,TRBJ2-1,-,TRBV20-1,TGCAGTGCTTCGGCGGTGGATGAGCAGTTCTTC,CSASAVDEQFF
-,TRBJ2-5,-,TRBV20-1,TGCAGTGCTACCACGGGGGCAGACCCCCAAGAGACCCAGTACTTC,CSATTGADPQETQYF
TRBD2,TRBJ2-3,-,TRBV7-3,TGTGCCAGCAGCTTAAACGGGAGGGGTCCAGATACGCAGTATTTT,CASSLNGRGPDTQYF
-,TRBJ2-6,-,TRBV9,TGTGCCAGCAGCCCTCTAAGCTCTGGGGCCAACGTCCTGACTTTC,CASSPLSSGANVLTF
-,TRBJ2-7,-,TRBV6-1,TGTGCCAGCCCCTCCCCTTACGAGCAGTACTTC,CASPSPYEQYF
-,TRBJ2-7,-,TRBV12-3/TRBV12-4,TGTGCCAGCAGTTTACAGGGACGAGTGGCCGAGCAGTACTTC,CASSLQGRVAEQYF
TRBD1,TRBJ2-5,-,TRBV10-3,TGTGCCACCACAGGGGGAGAGACCCAGTACTTC,CATTGGETQYF
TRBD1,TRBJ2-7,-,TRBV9,TGTGCCAGCAGCGTAGCTGGGACAGGATTCTACGAGCAGTACTTC,CASSVAGTGFYEQYF